The 8 T cell receptor beta chains below come from one sample, sequenced in a study of tumor-infiltrating lymphocytes in primary liver carcinoma. Priming with a constant-region primer yielded TCR beta cDNA from about 480 ng total RNA. For TCR beta, libraries were produced by three nested multiplex PCR rounds using slightly modified ARM-PCR. Each of the first two PCR rounds ran roughly 9 cycles with TRBV1-TRBV30 forward and C-beta reverse primers. Each CDR3 protein gets one entry after TCRdb re-called the multiplex PCR reads with MiXCR. The sample has almost 55,000 distinct CDR3 sequences; roughly 77% are singletons. RNA and DNA were co-extracted from 20-30 mg of unsorted bulk tissue. Sequencing was done on a sample of liver tumor tissue from sampling region 2. Described subset: tumor region T2, inferior pole. The receptors originated from a middle-aged man with primary liver carcinoma and hepatitis B virus infection.

By frequency in the sample, this clonotype is medium-sized. The chain couples TRBV29-1 to TRBJ1-5; possible D gene TRBD1, 6 bases. The V end was cut by 5 bases, the J end by 3 bases, with 11 bases between. This CDR3 is 13 amino acids long. Germline loops: CDR1 SQVTM, CDR2 ANQGSEA. The CDR3 DNA follows: TGCAGCGTTCGGGACAATTACAATCAGCCCCAGCATTTT. The encoded protein is CSVRDNYNQPQHF.

Concerning this clonotype: Given the absence of the conserved phenylalanine or tryptophan at the CDR3 end, a read error is likely. It is unclear where the CDR3 begins or ends on the DNA, so no DNA is shown, and the CDR3 is as TCRdb lists it. The chain uses TRBV11-2 and TRBJ2-5; TRBD2, the table's D call, was not compared with the DNA. In germline, CDR1 is SGHAT, CDR2 FQNNGV. A total of 16 residues make up the CDR3, ends included. CDR3 residues: CASRSRDSAHKEIQYL.

On this clonotype: The junction differs from germline at one of its ends, possibly a read error. The chain is built from TRBV4-1 and TRBJ2-3, with no clear D. Germline loops: CDR1 MGHRA, CDR2 YSYEKL. This CDR3 comprises 16 residues. Written as DNA, the CDR3 is TGCCCCAGCAGCCATGCCAAAATGTATGTGGCAGATACGCAGTATTTT. Its protein product is CPSSHAKMYVADTQYF.

The CDR3 loop is CASSWGRGATNSPLHF. CDR3 DNA sequence: TGTGCCAGCAGTTGGGGTAGGGGGGCCACTAATTCACCCCTCCACTTT. The V gene is TRBV6-5, the J gene TRBJ1-6; perhaps TRBD1 as D (6 bases). V lost 4 bases, J lost 6 bases, and 16 bases lay in between. The CDR3 spans 16 residues. CDR1 is MNHEY and CDR2 is SVGAGI in the germline V gene.

A note on this clonotype: Because the CDR3 is missing its conserved closing phenylalanine or tryptophan, this is likely a read error. The V call is TRBV11-3, the J call TRBJ2-5, with 7 bases lining up with TRBD1. Germline lookup yields CDR1 SGHNT and CDR2 YENEEA. CDR3 length: 14 amino acids. V shed 5 bases and J 11 bases; nucleotides not matched to a gene: 14. CDR3 nucleotide sequence: TGTGCCAGCAGCCCCGGGACAGCTCATGGTACTCAGTACTCC. This sequence encodes CASSPGTAHGTQYS.

A remark on this clonotype: Just one base apart from a much larger clone, this may be a read error. The CDR3 protein is CASSLEGDTQYF. The CDR3 DNA reads TGTGCCAGCAGCCTGGAGGGGGATACGCAGTATTTT. The chain combines TRBV7-9 with TRBJ2-3; D perhaps matches TRBD2 (6 bases). This CDR3 has 12 amino acids. The germline gives CDR1 SEHNR, CDR2 FQNEAQ (reference sequence). Trimming took off 5 bases at V and 6 bases at J, with 9 bases between the two ends.

Worth noting for this clonotype: It may be a read error: a sequence one base away is much more abundant. The chain recombines TRBV5-1 with TRBJ1-6, with D perhaps TRBD1 (6 bases). Deletions cut 5 bases from V and 7 bases from J, with 7 bases between. CDR1 is SGHRS and CDR2 is YFSETQ in the germline V gene. This CDR3 has 12 residues. CDR3 nucleotides: TGCGCCAGCAGAAGGGGGAATTCACCCCTCCACTTT. This gives the protein CASRRGNSPLHF.

The chain links TRBV12-3 or TRBV12-4 to TRBJ2-2, with D perhaps TRBD1 (6 bases). V was trimmed by 7 bases and J by 9 bases, leaving 18 bases between them. The CDR3 totals 14 residues. The CDR3 protein is CASTYMTGPRELFF. CDR3 coding DNA: TGTGCCAGCACCTATATGACAGGCCCCAGGGAGCTGTTTTTT.